One T cell receptor (beta chain) is described in this entry. Germline V gives CDR1 SGHNT, CDR2 YYREEE (reference sequence). The CDR3 runs to 17 residues. V was clipped by 3 bases and J by 0 bases; unmatched bases: 7. The sample comes from a study of ipilimumab plus nivolumab after autologous stem cell transplantation. Assay: immunoSEQ multiplex PCR; the TCRdb copy retains only in-frame clones and omits some. The table records about 16,000 clones, over 60% of them present only once. Dosing: nivolumab 3 mg/kg IV, weeks 1, 4, 7, 10, then every two weeks to week 26. This sequence joins TRBV5-4 and TRBJ2-3; 10 bases are a match to TRBD2. The material sequenced was PBMCs, taken in a trial of ipilimumab plus nivolumab as post-transplant consolidation. The sequence was collected from a male donor with diffuse large B-cell lymphoma. DNA for the CDR3: TGTGCCAGCAGCTCCGCGACTAGCGGGTGGAGCACAGATACGCAGTATTTT. Translating gives CASSSATSGWSTDTQYF. Supplemented by reference TRBV5-4 and TRBJ2-3, the full variable domain reads ETGVTQSPTHLIKTRGQQVTLRCSSQSGHNTVSWYQQALGQGPQFIFQYYREEENGRGNFPPRFSGLQFPNYSSELNVNALELDDSALYLCASSSATSGWSTDTQYFGPGTRLTVL.